Listed below are T cell receptor beta chains from one sample, sequenced in a study of cytomegalovirus exposure and HLA in healthy donors. Using immunoSEQ multiplex PCR, the repertoire was profiled, and TCRdb retains in-frame clones only, with some absent. This sample yields around 200,000 clones, of which roughly four fifths are seen a single time; more than 1.5% belongs to the top ten. The material sequenced was PBMCs. The receptor set was obtained from a man over 45 in good health and CMV-seronegative. Each CDR3 is given with its conserved first and last residue. A D gene is named only where the DNA matches it firmly. Rows give clone size only sometimes, using once, few, many, or a class for an expanded clone.

clone size,V gene,D gene,J gene,CDR3 DNA,CDR3 protein
.,TRBV7-6,.,TRBJ2-7,TGTGCCAGCAGCTTAGTAATTAGCTCGCGGGAGCAGTACTTC,CASSLVISSREQYF
.,TRBV28,.,TRBJ2-7,.,CASSSSTPSYEQYF
once,TRBV2,TRBD1,TRBJ2-7,TGTGCCAGCAATGATCCGGGACAGAGCTACGAGCAGTACTTC,CASNDPGQSYEQYF
few,TRBV2,TRBD1,TRBJ2-7,TGTGCCAGCAGACCCGGGACAGGGGGCCAGTCCGAGCAGTACTTC,CASRPGTGGQSEQYF
.,TRBV4-2,TRBD2,TRBJ2-7,TGTGCCAGCAGCCAAGATTTGGGGACTAGCGCGGACTACGAGCAGTACTTC,CASSQDLGTSADYEQYF
.,TRBV4-3,.,TRBJ2-3,TGCGCCAGCAGCCAGAGGAACACAGATACGCAGTATTTT,CASSQRNTDTQYF
.,TRBV28,.,TRBJ2-7,TGTGCCAGCAGTTTTGAGGTGACCAACGAGCAGTACTTC,CASSFEVTNEQYF
.,TRBV7-2,TRBD1,TRBJ2-5,TGTGCCAGCAGCGGACAGGGGTCTTCCGAGACCCAGTACTTC,CASSGQGSSETQYF
.,TRBV19,TRBD1,TRBJ2-1,TGTGCCACCTCGACAGGGGGGCGACGTGAGCAGTTCTTC,CATSTGGRREQFF
.,TRBV6-1,TRBD1,TRBJ2-2,TGTGCCAGCACCGGACAGGGGCAAAACACCGGGGAGCTGTTTTTT,CASTGQGQNTGELFF
.,TRBV7-9,.,TRBJ2-3,TGTGCCAGCAGCCCCCTTGGAGGCGGTACGCAGTATTTT,CASSPLGGGTQYF
.,TRBV18,TRBD2,TRBJ2-7,TGTGCCAGCTCACCAAACCCCGGGACTAGCCCCTACGAGCAGTACTTC,CASSPNPGTSPYEQYF
.,TRBV23-1,.,TRBJ2-5,TGCGCCAGCAGTCGGGGAGACCAAGAGACCCAGTACTTC,CASSRGDQETQYF
.,TRBV7-2,.,TRBJ1-2,TGTGCCAGCAGTTACTCATGGGGCTACACCTTC,CASSYSWGYTF
.,TRBV19,TRBD2,TRBJ2-3,TGTGCCAGTAGTACTCGGACTAGCGGGGGGGCTAGCACAGATACGCAGTATTTT,CASSTRTSGGASTDTQYF
.,TRBV28,.,TRBJ2-1,TGTGCCAGCAGTTTATTTCGACAGGAATACAATGAGCAGTTCTTC,CASSLFRQEYNEQFF
.,TRBV7-6,.,TRBJ1-5,TGTGCCAGCAGCTTAGAGCAGGGGAGCAATCAGCCCCAGCATTTT,CASSLEQGSNQPQHF
.,TRBV11-1,.,TRBJ1-1,TGTGCCAGCAGCCCTCTAGAAAACGGAGCTTTCTTT,CASSPLENGAFF
.,TRBV7-7,.,TRBJ2-1,TGTGCTAGCAGCTTGATGGCGGGGACCCACAATGAGCAGTTCTTC,CASSLMAGTHNEQFF
.,TRBV6-6,.,TRBJ1-6,TGTGCCAGCAGTTTCCCCCACAGTCCACCCCTCCACTTT,CASSFPHSPPLHF
.,TRBV11-3,TRBD2,TRBJ2-3,TGTGCCAGCAGTTATGGCGGGGGACCTAGCACAGATACGCAGTATTTT,CASSYGGGPSTDTQYF
.,TRBV19,.,TRBJ2-6,TGTGCCAGTAAAATATCTCTGGCGGCCAACGTCCTGACTTTC,CASKISLAANVLTF
.,TRBV6-5,.,TRBJ2-5,TGTGCCAGCAGTTACTCGGAGGGGCTGGGGACCCAGTACTTC,CASSYSEGLGTQYF
.,TRBV18,TRBD2,TRBJ2-3,TGTGCCAGCTCAGGGGACTATGTCACAGATACGCAGTATTTT,CASSGDYVTDTQYF
.,TRBV19,.,TRBJ1-5,TGTGCCAGCAAAGGACAGTGGGGCAATCAGCCCCAGCATTTT,CASKGQWGNQPQHF
.,TRBV18,.,TRBJ2-7,TGTGCCAGCTCACCCGACCTACGGGACGAGCAGTACTTC,CASSPDLRDEQYF
.,TRBV30,TRBD1,TRBJ2-5,TGTGCCTGGAGTGCCGGACAGGGAGAGGGAGAGGGAGAGACCCAGTACTTC,CAWSAGQGEGEGETQYF
.,TRBV11-2,.,TRBJ1-1,TGTGCCAGCAGCCCCCAGGGGAACGCTGAAGCTTTCTTT,CASSPQGNAEAFF
.,TRBV6-5,.,TRBJ1-1,TGTGCCAGCAGTTACGGTTATCGGACTGAAGCTTTCTTT,CASSYGYRTEAFF
.,TRBV9,TRBD2,TRBJ2-2,TGTGCCAGCAGCGCCAGACTAGCGGTAACCGGGGAGCTGTTTTTT,CASSARLAVTGELFF
once,TRBV7-3,TRBD2,TRBJ2-1,TGTGCCAGCAGCCGGACTAGCGGGGCCCCAAAGCAGTTCTTC,CASSRTSGAPKQFF
.,TRBV11-2,.,TRBJ2-7,TGTGCCAGCAGCTTAGATCGTAGAGAGACACCTTACGAGCAGTACTTC,CASSLDRRETPYEQYF
.,TRBV9,TRBD1,TRBJ2-7,TGTGCCAGCAGCGTATCAAGGGACAGGGGCTACGAGCAGTACTTC,CASSVSRDRGYEQYF
.,TRBV7-8,TRBD2,TRBJ2-7,TGTGCCAGCAGCCCCGGGGGGGGGACCTCCTACGAGCAGTACTTC,CASSPGGGTSYEQYF
.,TRBV28,TRBD2,TRBJ2-7,TGTGCCAGCAGTATCGGGACTATCGGGCTTTACGAGCAGTACTTC,CASSIGTIGLYEQYF
.,TRBV4-1,.,TRBJ2-7,TGCGCCAGCAGCCAAGAGAAGCGGTATTCCTACGAGCAGTACTTC,CASSQEKRYSYEQYF
.,TRBV7-2,.,TRBJ1-2,TGTGCCAGCAGCTTAGCGTCGAAAGGGGCCCTTGGCTACACCTTC,CASSLASKGALGYTF
.,TRBV29-1,.,TRBJ2-7,TGCAGCGTCTCTATGGGGGCCCAGGCTAAGGAGCAGTACTTC,CSVSMGAQAKEQYF
.,TRBV5-1,TRBD1,TRBJ1-2,TGCGCCAGCCGGGGACAGGGGGTGGATGGCTACACCTTC,CASRGQGVDGYTF
.,TRBV5-6,.,TRBJ2-2,TGTGCCAGCAGCTTCGGTCGAGCTCACACCGGGGAGCTGTTTTTT,CASSFGRAHTGELFF
.,TRBV4-3,TRBD2,TRBJ2-7,TGCGCCAGCAGCCCCGGCGGGAGCTACGAGCAGTACTTC,CASSPGGSYEQYF
.,TRBV11-2,.,TRBJ2-7,TGTGCCAGCAGCCCACATCCCCTCTACGAGCAGTACTTC,CASSPHPLYEQYF
once,TRBV2,TRBD1,TRBJ2-5,TGTGCCAGCAGTGCTGGGACAGGGACGGAGACCCAGTACTTC,CASSAGTGTETQYF
.,TRBV7-6,.,TRBJ2-7,TGTGCCAGCAGCCAGGGACTCCCCTACGAGCAGTACTTC,CASSQGLPYEQYF
.,TRBV10-1,TRBD1,TRBJ1-2,TGCGCCAGCAGACAGGGGCCCGTAGACTATGGCTACACCTTC,CASRQGPVDYGYTF
.,TRBV4-3,TRBD1,TRBJ2-2,TGCGCCAGCAGCCGCGCGGGACAGGGGGCGCGCACCGGGGAGCTGTTTTTT,CASSRAGQGARTGELFF
.,TRBV4-1,.,TRBJ2-7,TGCGCCAGCAGCCCTCCCCGGCCGGGGGAGCAGTACTTC,CASSPPRPGEQYF
once,TRBV7-3,TRBD1,TRBJ1-1,TGTGCCAGCAGCTTAGGGACAGGGGCCAACACTGAAGCTTTCTTT,CASSLGTGANTEAFF
.,TRBV2,TRBD2,TRBJ2-7,TGTGCCAGCAGCCCTGGACTAGCGGGAGTCGAGCAGTACTTC,CASSPGLAGVEQYF
.,TRBV6-5,.,TRBJ2-3,TGTGCCAGCAGTGTGGGGCCAGCGGATACGCAGTATTTT,CASSVGPADTQYF
.,TRBV18,TRBD2,TRBJ2-3,TGTGCCAGCTCACCAAGACTAGCGGGAGCGGTGGATACGCAGTATTTT,CASSPRLAGAVDTQYF
.,TRBV10-3,.,TRBJ2-3,TGTGCCATCAGTGAGTCAGTCGGGACAGATACGCAGTATTTT,CAISESVGTDTQYF
few,TRBV7-6,TRBD1,TRBJ1-3,TGTGCCAGCAGCTCCCCGGGACAGGCGCACACCATATATTTT,CASSSPGQAHTIYF
once,TRBV4-3,TRBD1,TRBJ2-1,TGCGCCAGCAGCTTGGACAGGGGCTTCAATGAGCAGTTCTTC,CASSLDRGFNEQFF
.,TRBV4-1,TRBD2,TRBJ2-7,TGCGCCAGCAGCCAACTCCCCAGTAGCGGGAGCTTCTACGAGCAGTACTTC,CASSQLPSSGSFYEQYF
.,TRBV18,TRBD2,TRBJ2-3,TGTGCCAGCTCACCACTAGCGGGAGAGAGAGATACGCAGTATTTT,CASSPLAGERDTQYF
.,TRBV18,.,TRBJ1-1,TGTGCCAGCTCACCCGACACATCGAACACTGAAGCTTTCTTT,CASSPDTSNTEAFF
.,TRBV4-3,.,TRBJ2-2,TGCGCCAGCAGCCAAGAATTAAGGGAGCGAGGCCGAGTTACCGGGGAGCTGTTTTTT,CASSQELRERGRVTGELFF
once,TRBV4-3,TRBD1,TRBJ2-7,TGCGCCAGCAGCCAAGAGTCTCAGGACAGGGTTCCGGGTGGCGAGCAGTACTTC,CASSQESQDRVPGGEQYF